What follows are 26 T cell receptor beta chains derived from one specimen sequenced in a study of regulatory T cells in long-lasting Graves disease. Building the TCR beta libraries relied on iRepertoire HTBI primers, and CDR3 regions underwent Arm-PCR. Using its own MiXCR run on the multiplex PCR reads, TCRdb lists one record per CDR3 protein. Here the sample spans 200,000 to 250,000 distinct CDR3 sequences, around 19% being singletons. Indicated time point: newly diagnosed GD, antithyroid drugs for less than 3 months. RNA from PBMCs was the source of the TCR library. The same sample was also used in a study of T cells in Graves' hyperthyroidism and ophthalmopathy.

Here the sequenced sample was peripheral blood mononuclear cells (PBMCs), taken at new diagnosis, from a patient treated with antithyroid drugs. The source of these receptors is a woman aged 30 to 39 with Graves disease.

This clonotype has only one observation. The chain joins TRBV2 to TRBJ1-3; tentatively, D is TRBD1 (5 bases). Trimming left V 7 bases short and J 1 base short, with 11 bases between. The CDR3 is 14 amino acids. Germline assignment: CDR1 SNHLY and CDR2 FYNNEI. Here the CDR3 DNA reads TGTGCCAGCAAGGCAGGGCTGTCTGGAAACACCATATATTTT. Translated, it gives CASKAGLSGNTIYF.

This clonotype was counted ten times or more. This rearrangement joins TRBV28 to TRBJ2-7; D possibly uses TRBD1 or TRBD2 (5 bases each). Deletions cut 8 bases from V and 3 bases from J, with 11 bases between. Germline V gene data show CDR1 as MDHEN and CDR2 as SYDVKM. This CDR3 has 12 residues. This chain's CDR3 is CASRTRGYEQYF. The CDR3 DNA reads TGTGCCAGCCGTACGAGGGGCTACGAGCAGTACTTC.

This clonotype was seen ten or more times. J is TRBJ1-4 and V is TRBV9; 8 bases map to TRBD1. This CDR3 contains 14 residues. After removal of 4 bases from V and 5 bases from J, the junction contained 4 bases not matched to a gene. Germline CDR1 reads SGDLS; CDR2 reads YYNGEE. The chain's CDR3 is CASSRGQGNEKLFF. CDR3 DNA sequence: TGTGCCAGCAGCCGCGGACAGGGAAATGAAAAACTGTTTTTT.

This clonotype was seen a handful of times. The rearrangement uses TRBV4-2 and TRBJ2-1, with 16 positions matching TRBD2. Germline V gene lookup returns CDR1 LGHNA and CDR2 YNFKEQ. The CDR3 consists of 19 residues. J lost 7 bases, V lost 2 bases, and 11 bases had no gene match. The CDR3 is CASSQPLGLAGGKDNEQFF. The CDR3 nucleotides read TGTGCCAGCAGCCAACCCTTGGGACTAGCGGGAGGGAAGGATAATGAGCAGTTCTTC.

In its sample, this clonotype was seen many times. The V and J genes are TRBV20-1 and TRBJ1-2, with unresolved D. Germline V gene sequence: CDR1 DFQATT, CDR2 SNEGSKA (reference sequence). V was pared by 6 bases and J by 2 bases, with 7 bases between. The CDR3 has 11 amino acids. CDR3 residues: CSAPGNYGYTF. CDR3 DNA: TGCAGTGCCCCTGGGAACTATGGCTACACCTTC.

This clonotype was recorded many times. The V and J genes are TRBV28 and TRBJ1-2; TRBD1 aligns across 7 bases. The CDR3 spans 16 residues. Looked up from germline, CDR1 is MDHEN and CDR2 is SYDVKM. The CDR3 protein is CGTSPPGQERVYGYTF. The CDR3 bases are TGTGGCACCAGCCCGCCTGGACAGGAGCGGGTCTATGGCTACACCTTC.

This clonotype was detected a few times. The V and J genes are TRBV7-9 and TRBJ2-7, with TRBD1 matching over 8 bases. CDR3 length: 14 residues. CDR1 is SEHNR, CDR2 FQNEAQ, per germline (reference sequence). V was pared by 5 bases and J by 3 bases, with 6 bases of the junction left unmatched. The CDR3 DNA reads as TGTGCCAGCAGCCCCCGGACAGGGTTCTACGAGCAGTACTTC. This sequence encodes CASSPRTGFYEQYF.

For this clonotype: A read error may explain this, as a much larger clone is one base away. The chain recombines TRBV7-8 with TRBJ2-1; 10 bases align to TRBD2. Germline V CDR1 and CDR2: SGHVS, FQNEAQ. The length of the CDR3 is 16 residues. CDR3 in amino acids: CVSSRPASSGGPVLFF. CDR3 bases: TGTGTCAGCAGCCGCCCGGCCTCTAGCGGGGGTCCTGTACTGTTCTTC.

In DNA, the CDR3 is TGTGCCAGCAGTTACTCGATCCTACCCCTAGAGGACACCGGGGAGCTGTTTTTT. Its protein is CASSYSILPLEDTGELFF. The chain recombines TRBV6-5 with TRBJ2-2; the D is unclear. The CDR3 runs to 18 residues. Germline values: CDR1 MNHEY, CDR2 SVGAGI. Trimming took 0 bases from V and 3 from J, leaving 17 bases between them.

V usage is TRBV7-9 and J usage is TRBJ1-1; 7 bases line up with TRBD1. The CDR3 is made up of 17 amino acids. The V and J ends lost 6 bases and 0 bases, in that order; junction bases with no gene match: 13. Germline V gene sequence: CDR1 SEHNR, CDR2 FQNEAQ (reference sequence). The CDR3 loop reads CASRSMPGQRMNTEAFF. DNA of the CDR3: TGTGCCAGCAGATCGATGCCGGGACAGCGTATGAACACTGAAGCTTTCTTT.

This clonotype was counted at least ten times. The genes are TRBV10-3 and TRBJ1-1; D ambiguous. The germline V gene has CDR1 ENHRY and CDR2 SYGVKD. The V end was cut by 5 bases, the J end by 3 bases, with 16 bases between. CDR3 length: 15 amino acids. This CDR3 is CAISPGTRTHTEAFF. In DNA form, the CDR3 reads TGTGCCATCAGTCCGGGCACCAGAACCCACACTGAAGCTTTCTTT.

In its sample, this clonotype was seen many times. The J gene is TRBJ2-5, the V gene TRBV20-1; the D gene is possibly TRBD2 (5 bases). V dropped 6 bases and J dropped 5 bases, with 7 bases sitting between them. The germline V gene has CDR1 DFQATT and CDR2 SNEGSKA (reference sequence). This CDR3 contains 10 residues. This CDR3 reads CSAGAETQYF. Here the CDR3 DNA reads TGCAGTGCGGGAGCGGAGACCCAGTACTTC.

This clonotype was recorded many times. This chain joins TRBV2 and TRBJ1-2, with D unclear. This CDR3 comprises 14 residues. With 6 bases removed from V and 0 bases from J, the gap between germline ends came to 11 bases. Germline CDR1 SNHLY, CDR2 FYNNEI. The CDR3 loop is CASRSQPSNYGYTF. CDR3 coding DNA: TGTGCCAGCAGGAGCCAGCCATCTAACTATGGCTACACCTTC. Looking up the rest from reference TRBV2 and TRBJ1-2 gives the full variable domain: EPEVTQTPSHQVTQMGQEVILRCVPISNHLYFYWYRQILGQKVEFLVSFYNNEISEKSEIFDDQFSVERPDGSNFTLKIRSTKLEDSAMYFCASRSQPSNYGYTFGSGTRLTVV.

This clonotype showed up many times. The chain has TRBV6-1 and TRBJ1-5, with D perhaps TRBD1 (5 bases). The CDR3 consists of 18 residues. Germline CDR1 and CDR2: MNHNS and SASEGT. The V end was cut by 6 bases, the J end by 0 bases, with 21 bases between. The CDR3 nucleotides read TGTGCCAGCAGCATAGGGACTGCTTTTCCTTATAGCAATCAGCCCCAGCATTTT. It is translated as CASSIGTAFPYSNQPQHF.

This clonotype was seen ten or more times. V usage is TRBV28 and J usage is TRBJ2-7; TRBD2 is a possible D gene (6 bases). The CDR3 covers 14 residues. Germline V lookup: CDR1 MDHEN, CDR2 SYDVKM. V was trimmed by 7 bases and J by 4 bases, leaving 17 bases between them. Here the CDR3 DNA reads TGTGCCAGCATGCGCGCGGGGCAAGTTTACGAGCAGTACTTC. Translated: CASMRAGQVYEQYF.

Many counts were recorded for this clonotype. The chain joins TRBV6-2 or TRBV6-3 to TRBJ2-7; 7 bases fit TRBD1. J was trimmed by 4 bases and V by 7 bases; bases with no gene match: 1. In germline, CDR1 is MNHEY, CDR2 SVGEGT. The CDR3 contains 11 residues. The CDR3 spells CASTTGYEQYF. The CDR3 DNA reads TGTGCCAGCACGACAGGGTACGAGCAGTACTTC.

This clonotype was recorded many times. V is TRBV19 and J is TRBJ2-6, with 10 bases aligning to TRBD1. CDR1 LNHDA and CDR2 SQIVND come from the germline V gene (reference sequence). The CDR3 covers 19 residues. V trimming: 5 bases; J trimming: 0 bases; junction bases outside the gene matches: 10. The CDR3 spells CASSPGTGAFRSGANVLTF. CDR3 DNA: TGTGCCAGTAGTCCCGGGACAGGGGCCTTCCGCTCTGGGGCCAACGTCCTGACTTTC.

This clonotype was detected ten times or more. The chain links TRBV4-1 to TRBJ2-7; D may be TRBD1 or TRBD2 (5 bases each). V lost 4 bases and J 5 bases, leaving 9 bases between the germline ends. The CDR3 totals 12 residues. Germline values: CDR1 MGHRA, CDR2 YSYEKL. The CDR3 nucleotides are TGCGCCAGCAGCCCCGGGACCCACGAGCAGTACTTC. It is translated as CASSPGTHEQYF.

This clonotype was observed many times. V gene TRBV6-1 combines with J gene TRBJ2-1; the match to TRBD2 covers 14 bases. V trimming: 7 bases; J trimming: 8 bases; junction bases outside the gene matches: 4. This CDR3 contains 14 residues. CDR1 and CDR2 from the germline V gene are MNHNS and SASEGT. The CDR3 spells CASKAGLAGDEQFF. CDR3 nucleotides: TGTGCCAGCAAAGCGGGACTAGCGGGAGATGAGCAGTTCTTC.

This clonotype came up many times. The CDR3 is CASSYLNEQYF. The CDR3 bases are TGTGCCAGCAGTTATTTAAACGAGCAGTACTTC. The chain recombines TRBV12-3 or TRBV12-4 with TRBJ2-7, with no clear D. Trimming removed 4 bases at V and 5 bases at J, with 6 bases between. This CDR3 has 11 residues.

The table lists this clonotype with many counts. The V gene is TRBV27, the J gene TRBJ1-2; D unclear. The length of the CDR3 is 12 residues. Per the germline V gene, CDR1 is MNHEY and CDR2 is SMNVEV (reference sequence). Trimming stripped 6 bases from V and 0 bases from J, with 5 bases between. The CDR3 region is CASRKANYGYTF. CDR3 sequence (DNA): TGTGCCAGCAGAAAAGCTAACTATGGCTACACCTTC.

This clonotype turned up a few times. The chain uses TRBV5-1 and TRBJ2-2; 8 positions agree with TRBD2. There are 17 residues in the CDR3. Germline assignment: CDR1 SGHRS and CDR2 YFSETQ. Trimming took 0 bases from V and 2 from J; bases not matched to a gene: 6. CDR3 DNA: TGCGCCAGCAGCTTGGGAGGTAGCGGGACAAACACCGGGGAGCTGTTTTTT. Translation: CASSLGGSGTNTGELFF.

There are many counts of this clonotype. The chain has TRBV12-3 or TRBV12-4 and TRBJ1-6; D gene uncertain. V was pared by 2 bases and J by 10 bases, with 12 bases between. The CDR3 sequence is 14 residues long. The CDR3 sequence: CASSLLGFTSPLHF. DNA for the CDR3: TGTGCCAGCAGTTTACTGGGCTTCACGTCACCCCTCCACTTT.

In its sample, this clonotype was seen a few times. V gene TRBV28 combines with J gene TRBJ2-7, with TRBD1 matching over 9 bases. Trimming cost V 5 bases and J 6 bases; bases outside gene matches: 11. Germline V gives CDR1 MDHEN, CDR2 SYDVKM. There are 15 residues in the CDR3. The chain's CDR3 is CASSATGTGWGEQYF. CDR3 in DNA: TGTGCCAGCAGTGCTACCGGGACAGGGTGGGGCGAGCAGTACTTC.

The chain uses TRBV14 and TRBJ1-3; D unclear. The CDR3 length is 15 residues. Trimming stripped 2 bases from V and 4 bases from J, with 12 bases between. Germline lookup yields CDR1 SGHDN and CDR2 FVKESK. CDR3 in amino acids: CASSQPGARGNTIYF. CDR3 sequence (DNA): TGTGCCAGCAGCCAACCGGGAGCGAGGGGAAACACCATATATTTT.

This clonotype was seen repeatedly, ten times or more. The chain is built from TRBV10-2 and TRBJ2-7; possibly TRBD1 for D (6 bases). CDR3 size: 15 residues. With 11 bases removed from V and 2 bases from J, the gap between germline ends came to 22 bases. Germline lookup yields CDR1 WSHSY and CDR2 SAAADI. The CDR3 nucleotides are TGCGCCTCTTCCCATGCCAGGGGCACAACCTACGAGCAGTACTTC. Its protein is CASSHARGTTYEQYF.